What follows are 19 T cell receptor beta chains derived from one specimen sequenced in a study of blood T cell repertoires in COVID-19 (dated by TCRdb to the early 2020s). Library preparation was by the immunoSEQ multiplex PCR assay. The table was pulled from immuneACCESS by TCRdb, which kept in-frame rearrangements only. Such tables lose some clones; where checked, under half of the loss comes from unresolved V genes, and the rest has no known cause. The sample has some 110,000 clones on record, roughly 87% of them singletons. The top ten hold approximately 7.7% of the sample. Sequenced material: peripheral blood. These receptors originate from a human donor in a cohort sampled during active COVID-19.

This clone is a singleton in its sample. The CDR3 nucleotides are TGCGCCAGCAGCTTGGCCCAGGAGACCCAGTACTTC. Amino acids: CASSLAQETQYF. The chain couples TRBV5-1 to TRBJ2-5; D ambiguous. V was shortened by 0 bases and J by 5 bases, with 5 bases between the two germline ends. Germline loops: CDR1 SGHRS, CDR2 YFSETQ. This CDR3 comprises 12 residues.

This clone came up once. V and J are TRBV5-5 and TRBJ2-3, with TRBD2 matching over 10 bases. CDR1 and CDR2 (germline): SGHKS, YYEKEE (reference sequence). Unmatched junction bases numbered 4, after V lost 6 bases and J lost 0 bases. The CDR3 spans 15 residues. CDR3 sequence reads: CASTTSGVSTDTQYF. The CDR3 DNA reads TGTGCCAGCACCACTAGCGGGGTTAGCACAGATACGCAGTATTTT.

The rearrangement links TRBV5-1 to TRBJ1-2, with 7 bases fitting TRBD1. Germline CDR1 and CDR2: SGHRS and YFSETQ. This CDR3 region has 14 residues. V was clipped by 4 bases and J by 4 bases; unmatched bases: 7. The CDR3 sequence: CASSPGSGGYGYTF. The CDR3 region has the DNA TGCGCCAGCAGCCCAGGATCAGGGGGCTATGGCTACACCTTC. The complete variable domain, with remaining parts taken from reference TRBV5-1 and TRBJ1-2, reads KAGVTQTPRYLIKTRGQQVTLSCSPISGHRSVSWYQQTPGQGLQFLFEYFSETQRNKGNFPGRFSGRQFSNSRSEMNVSTLELGDSALYLCASSPGSGGYGYTFGSGTRLTVV.

This clone was seen more than once but under ten times. The chain links TRBV6-5 to TRBJ2-1, with 9 bases aligning to TRBD1. Germline V lookup: CDR1 MNHEY, CDR2 SVGAGI. The junction had 12 bases not matched to a gene; V was cut back by 6 bases and J by 9 bases. This CDR3 is 15 amino acids long. The CDR3 nucleotides read TGTGCCAGCAGGGCAAACAGGGGGCGGGCCGGTGAGCAGTTCTTC. As protein: CASRANRGRAGEQFF.

This clone was detected only a few times. The J gene is TRBJ2-5, the V gene TRBV27; no firm D call. The CDR3 is 12 amino acids. Germline V gives CDR1 MNHEY, CDR2 SMNVEV (reference sequence). V lost 5 bases, J lost 1 base, and 5 bases lay in between. CDR3 sequence reads: CASSPVQETQYF. DNA of the CDR3: TGTGCCAGCAGTCCCGTCCAAGAGACCCAGTACTTC.

The genes are TRBV10-1 and TRBJ2-3; D not certain. Per germline, CDR1 WNHNN and CDR2 SYGVQD (reference sequence). The V gene lost 3 bases and the J gene lost 1 base, with 14 bases spanning the gap. This CDR3 is 16 amino acids long. This chain's CDR3 is CASSDAASYGTDTQYF. For the CDR3, the DNA is TGCGCCAGCAGTGATGCAGCGAGCTATGGCACAGATACGCAGTATTTT.

This clone was detected only once. Its ends do not fully match the called genes, so a read error is possible. The DNA of the CDR3 is TGCGCCAGCAGTTTGGGACAGGGAGATGGAGGGGAGCTGTTTTTT. This sequence encodes CASSLGQGDGGELFF. J is TRBJ2-2 and V is TRBV5-1; 9 bases are shared with TRBD1. This CDR3 has 15 residues. Germline CDR1 and CDR2: SGHRS and YFSETQ.

This clone has only one observation. The rearrangement links TRBV19 to TRBJ1-4, with 7 positions matching TRBD1. The CDR3 loop spans 13 amino acids. CDR1 and CDR2 (germline): LNHDA, SQIVND (reference sequence). The V and J ends lost 3 bases and 15 bases, in that order; junction bases with no gene match: 10. The chain's CDR3 is CASSIIIGTAMFF. CDR3 coding DNA: TGTGCCAGTAGTATTATCATCGGGACAGCTATGTTTTTT.

This sequence joins TRBV10-2 and TRBJ2-1; TRBD2 aligns across 11 bases. The trim removed 6 bases at V and 8 bases at J, leaving 3 bases unmatched. Germline V lookup: CDR1 WSHSY, CDR2 SAAADI. This CDR3 contains 13 residues. CDR3: CASRKGLADEQFF. In DNA form, the CDR3 reads TGCGCCAGCAGGAAGGGACTAGCGGATGAGCAGTTCTTC.

The chain couples TRBV29-1 to TRBJ2-7; 7 bases are a match to TRBD1. Germline CDR1 reads SQVTM; CDR2 reads ANQGSEA. CDR3 length: 15 residues. With 1 base clipped from V and 2 bases from J, the junction kept 8 bases outside the gene matches. Here the CDR3 DNA reads TGCAGCGTTGAAGGGTCCGCAGGGGGAACCTACGAGCAGTACTTC. This codes for CSVEGSAGGTYEQYF.

The V call is TRBV12-3 or TRBV12-4, the J call TRBJ2-5; 8 nucleotides agree with TRBD2. V lost 4 bases, J lost 4 bases, and 2 bases stayed unmatched. The CDR3 totals 13 residues. Here the CDR3 reads CASSSTSGETQYF. CDR3 DNA: TGTGCCAGCAGTTCTACTAGCGGAGAGACCCAGTACTTC.

This clone appeared a few times. The CDR3 region is CASSSQQVVKRNEQFF. CDR3 nucleotide sequence: TGTGCCAGCAGTTCTCAACAGGTGGTAAAACGGAATGAGCAGTTCTTC. V usage is TRBV27 and J usage is TRBJ2-1, with D maybe TRBD1 (5 bases). Per germline, CDR1 MNHEY and CDR2 SMNVEV (reference sequence). The CDR3 is made up of 16 amino acids. Trimming took 4 bases from V and 7 from J, leaving 20 bases between them.

The chain joins TRBV2 to TRBJ1-2; D is possibly TRBD1 (6 bases). This CDR3 region has 14 residues. Germline lookup yields CDR1 SNHLY and CDR2 FYNNEI. V was cut by 4 bases and J by 5 bases, with 14 bases left in between. CDR3 nucleotides: TGTGCCAGCAGTGTGGGACATGGGCGTTATGGCTACACCTTC. Its translation is CASSVGHGRYGYTF.

The chain combines TRBV5-5 with TRBJ2-7; possibly TRBD2 for D (6 bases). This CDR3 contains 17 residues. The germline V and J ends were trimmed by 0 bases and 1 base, with 17 bases remaining between them. Germline CDR1 reads SGHKS; CDR2 reads YYEKEE (reference sequence). Here the CDR3 DNA reads TGTGCCAGCAGCTTGGGGGCTTCGGGACTGCTGTCCTACGAGCAGTACTTC. This sequence encodes CASSLGASGLLSYEQYF.

The J gene is TRBJ2-4, the V gene TRBV29-1; TRBD2 is a possible D gene (6 bases). From germline, CDR1 is SQVTM and CDR2 ANQGSEA. The CDR3 has 14 residues. Trimming removed 7 bases at V and 1 base at J, with 14 bases between. For the CDR3, the DNA is TGCAGCGACACTAGCAGGGTCGCCAAAAACATTCAGTACTTC. As protein: CSDTSRVAKNIQYF.

This chain joins TRBV5-8 and TRBJ2-2; 7 nucleotides agree with TRBD2. After removal of 4 bases from V and 2 bases from J, the junction contained 11 bases not matched to a gene. CDR3 length: 17 amino acids. Per the germline V gene, CDR1 is SGHTS and CDR2 is YDEGEE. The CDR3 reads CASSRVLASINTGELFF. As DNA, the CDR3 is TGTGCCAGCAGCAGAGTACTAGCGAGTATAAACACCGGGGAGCTGTTTTTT. Looking up the rest from reference TRBV5-8 and TRBJ2-2 gives the full variable domain: EAGVTQSPTHLIKTRGQQATLRCSPISGHTSVYWYQQALGLGLQFLLWYDEGEERNRGNFPPRFSGRQFPNYSSELNVNALELEDSALYLCASSRVLASINTGELFFGEGSRLTVL.

The gene calls are TRBV5-8 and TRBJ1-4; 9 bases are a match to TRBD1. This CDR3 comprises 18 residues. CDR1 SGHTS and CDR2 YDEGEE come from the germline V gene. The ends lost 4 bases at V and 0 bases at J; junction bases unmatched: 10. CDR3 sequence reads: CASSPGIRTGATNEKLFF. In DNA, the CDR3 is TGTGCCAGCAGCCCCGGGATAAGGACAGGGGCAACTAATGAAAAACTGTTTTTT.

V gene TRBV11-2 combines with J gene TRBJ2-1; 13 bases line up with TRBD2. CDR1 and CDR2 (germline): SGHAT, FQNNGV. This CDR3 contains 18 residues. Losses at the gene ends were 6 bases for V and 1 base for J; bases not matched to a gene: 9. CDR3 nucleotide sequence: TGTGCCAGCAGACAGCCCGGGACTAGCGGGAAATCCTACAATGAGCAGTTCTTC. This translates into CASRQPGTSGKSYNEQFF.

This clone appeared a single time. The genes are TRBV4-1 and TRBJ2-5; maybe TRBD2 (6 bases). Trimming cost V 4 bases and J 2 bases, with 14 bases left between them. Germline V gene sequence: CDR1 MGHRA, CDR2 YSYEKL. The CDR3 loop spans 15 amino acids. In DNA, the CDR3 is TGCGCCAGCAGCCGAGCTCCTAGCGTGCAAGAGACCCAGTACTTC. It translates to CASSRAPSVQETQYF.